This T cell receptor beta chain was identified during a study of beta chain features in type 1 diabetes. Study-level results: All four CD4+ subsets of Type 1 diabetes patients contained TCRB CDR3s that were moderately but significantly shorter.

V was shortened by 6 bases and J by 6 bases, with 9 bases between the two germline ends. Germline-derived CDR1 and CDR2 are MGHDK and SYGVNS. The CDR3 has 11 amino acids. Expressed TCRB transcripts were sequenced, since all the RNA that had been isolated was reverse transcribed. The data were produced by immunoSEQ multiplex PCR, yet TCRdb's version contains in-frame clones alone and is incomplete. The sample lists around 110,000 clones; 16% were seen once. Comments on this clone: Antigen specificity is unknown.

The sample taken for sequencing was central memory CD4+ T cells from blood. V gene TRBV25-1 combines with J gene TRBJ2-7; a possible D gene is TRBD1 (6 bases). The TCR comes from a man aged 25 to 40 with type 1 diabetes. The CDR3 protein is CASSNRAEQYF. Here the CDR3 DNA reads TGTGCCAGCAGCAACAGGGCCGAGCAGTACTTC.